Presented here are 12 T cell receptor beta chains from one specimen sequenced in a study of identifying expanded T cells in peripheral blood. The assay was immunoSEQ multiplex PCR, and TCRdb's table has in-frame clones only and misses some. The sample includes 100,000 to 150,000 clones, 75% to 90% of them seen just once. Material: blood. The receptor source for this set is a person aged 18 to 70 in good health.

This chain connects TRBV4-3 to TRBJ1-2; D may be TRBD1 (5 bases). V was clipped by 0 bases and J by 7 bases, with 15 bases between them. Germline CDR1 reads LGHNA; CDR2 reads YSLEER. The CDR3 is made up of 15 amino acids. CDR3: CASSQEAGPGGGYTF. CDR3 DNA: TGCGCCAGCAGCCAAGAGGCGGGACCAGGCGGTGGCTACACCTTC.

V usage is TRBV7-2 and J usage is TRBJ2-5; D is unresolved. The V and J ends lost 2 bases and 5 bases respectively, with 21 bases between them. Germline V gene data show CDR1 as SGHTA and CDR2 as FQGNSA. This CDR3 has 17 amino acids. DNA for the CDR3: TGTGCCAGCAGCTTACCACCGGACCGTGTTATACGGGAGACCCAGTACTTC. This sequence encodes CASSLPPDRVIRETQYF.

J is TRBJ1-2 and V is TRBV28; D may be TRBD1 (5 bases). This CDR3 has 14 residues. The germline V gene encodes CDR1 MDHEN and CDR2 SYDVKM. Deletions cut 5 bases from V and 0 bases from J, with 10 bases between. Written as DNA, the CDR3 is TGTGCCAGCAGTGGGGGGGGAGCTAACTATGGCTACACCTTC. Its protein is CASSGGGANYGYTF.

This sequence joins TRBV10-2 and TRBJ1-1; 8 nucleotides align to TRBD1. The V gene end was trimmed by 5 bases and the J gene end by 2 bases; junction bases not matched to a gene: 4. The germline CDR1 and CDR2 sequences are WSHSY and SAAADI. The CDR3 length is 14 residues. This CDR3 is CASSWGQVNTEAFF. Here the CDR3 DNA reads TGCGCCAGCAGTTGGGGACAGGTTAACACTGAAGCTTTCTTT.

The chain joins TRBV6-1 to TRBJ1-3; D is possibly TRBD1 (6 bases). The CDR3 extends over 15 amino acids. Germline-derived CDR1 and CDR2 are MNHNS and SASEGT. With 6 bases removed from V and 8 bases from J, the gap between germline ends came to 20 bases. The DNA for the CDR3 is TGTGCCAGCAGCGTCTCTCCCCAGGGGCTGGACACCATATATTTT. Its protein product is CASSVSPQGLDTIYF.

The chain has TRBV18 and TRBJ2-2; D may match TRBD1 or TRBD2 (6 bases each). The V and J ends lost 1 base and 8 bases respectively, with 17 bases between them. The CDR3 loop spans 16 amino acids. The germline gives CDR1 KGHSH, CDR2 LQKENI. DNA of the CDR3: TGTGCCAGCTCACCACGCGGGACAACCGCGTTAGGGGAGCTGTTTTTT. This codes for CASSPRGTTALGELFF.

This clone appeared once. V and J are TRBV6-1 and TRBJ2-3; 11 bases align to TRBD2. The CDR3 extends over 14 amino acids. Germline V gene lookup returns CDR1 MNHNS and CDR2 SASEGT. V shed 6 bases and J 6 bases; nucleotides not matched to a gene: 5. The CDR3: CASRLAGGGDTQYF. In DNA form, the CDR3 reads TGTGCCAGCAGGCTAGCGGGGGGCGGCGATACGCAGTATTTT.

The chain couples TRBV6-1 to TRBJ1-1; TRBD1 is a possible D gene (5 bases). V was cut by 2 bases and J by 5 bases, with 9 bases left in between. Germline V gene lookup returns CDR1 MNHNS and CDR2 SASEGT. This CDR3 has 13 amino acids. The CDR3 loop is CASSELGGTEAFF. The CDR3 DNA follows: TGTGCCAGCAGTGAATTGGGGGGTACTGAAGCTTTCTTT.

This chain uses TRBV4-1 with TRBJ2-7; D may correspond to TRBD1 or TRBD2 (5 bases each). Trimming took 0 bases from V and 4 from J, leaving 10 bases between them. This CDR3 spans 14 amino acids. In germline, CDR1 is MGHRA, CDR2 YSYEKL. Here the CDR3 DNA reads TGCGCCAGCAGCCAAGACCCGGGACCTTACGAGCAGTACTTC. Protein: CASSQDPGPYEQYF.

The chain is built from TRBV4-3 and TRBJ1-1; D might be TRBD1 (6 bases). Per the germline V gene, CDR1 is LGHNA and CDR2 is YSLEER. This CDR3 is 13 amino acids long. V was clipped by 4 bases and J by 4 bases, with 10 bases between them. DNA of the CDR3: TGCGCCAGCAGCCCTGGGACAACCACTGAAGCTTTCTTT. Amino acids: CASSPGTTTEAFF.

There are a few counts of this clone. The V and J genes are TRBV19 and TRBJ1-2; D is uncertain. The V end lost 5 bases, the J end lost 4 bases, and 11 bases lay between the germline ends. CDR1 and CDR2 from the germline V gene are LNHDA and SQIVND (reference sequence). The CDR3 runs 13 residues. The CDR3 is CASSPRRSYGYTF. Written as DNA, the CDR3 is TGTGCCAGTAGTCCGCGAAGGAGCTATGGCTACACCTTC.

The chain couples TRBV29-1 to TRBJ2-2; D is unclear. This CDR3 contains 12 residues. The germline gives CDR1 SQVTM, CDR2 ANQGSEA. With 4 bases removed from V and 3 bases from J, the gap between germline ends came to 6 bases. CDR3 in DNA: TGCAGCGTTGTCTCGGACACCGGGGAGCTGTTTTTT. Protein: CSVVSDTGELFF.